The TCR beta chain under discussion was sequenced for a study of OX40 agonist ivuxolimab in advanced cancers. In the study overall: Having had anti-PD-1, anti-PD-L1 or anti-CTLA-4 therapy before was allowed, and 40% to 45% had some. Regarding the study as a whole: Which antigen the expanded peripheral T cells recognized is unknown. More expanded clones were seen, on average, in CD8+ T cells than in CD4+. CD4+ and CD8+ blood T cells expanded clonally by week 6 at 0.1 to 3.0 mg/kg.

The CDR3 is made up of 12 amino acids. The germline CDR1 and CDR2 sequences are ENHRY and SYGVKD. After removal of 6 bases from V and 6 bases from J, the junction contained 2 bases not matched to a gene. This clone was found a few times. No antigen is known for it. Sequencing was performed with immunoSEQ multiplex PCR; in TCRdb, only in-frame clones are kept and a portion is missing. The sample shows approximately 94,000 clones, 75% to 95% of them seen only once. The rearrangement uses TRBV10-3 and TRBJ1-1; 9 bases are a match to TRBD1. The sequence was obtained from an adult with an advanced solid tumor such as melanoma, head and neck, liver or kidney cancer. Here the sequenced sample was CD4+ or CD8+ T cells sorted from blood, taken in a trial of the OX40 agonist ivuxolimab. CDR3 region: CAISRDRAEAFF. CDR3 nucleotides: TGTGCCATCAGCCGGGACAGGGCTGAAGCTTTCTTT.